The clone carrying this T cell receptor (beta chain) was detected a few times. The antigen remains unidentified. TCRdb ran MiXCR on the 5' RACE reads and lists one entry per CDR3 protein. The top ten clones hold under 4.5% of a sample with 200,000 to 300,000 distinct CDR3 sequences, about 12% of them seen once. The data are from a study of identical twins. Every one of the donors was a healthy Caucasian. Points from the study as a whole: It was out-of-frame TCR alpha sharing in monozygotic twins that models underestimated.

This same sample was also taken into another study, of yellow fever vaccine responses in identical twins.

The sequenced sample consisted of memory (CD45RO+) T cells sorted from blood. The origin of this receptor is a woman aged 18-29 years in good health.

CDR3 residues: CSVSPSSGNTIYF. As DNA, the CDR3 is TGCAGTGTCTCCCCCTCATCTGGAAACACCATATATTTT. The V and J genes are TRBV20-1 and TRBJ1-3; D unresolved. The germline gives CDR1 DFQATT, CDR2 SNEGSKA (reference sequence). This CDR3 has 13 amino acids. The V end was cut by 7 bases, the J end by 1 base, with 11 bases between.